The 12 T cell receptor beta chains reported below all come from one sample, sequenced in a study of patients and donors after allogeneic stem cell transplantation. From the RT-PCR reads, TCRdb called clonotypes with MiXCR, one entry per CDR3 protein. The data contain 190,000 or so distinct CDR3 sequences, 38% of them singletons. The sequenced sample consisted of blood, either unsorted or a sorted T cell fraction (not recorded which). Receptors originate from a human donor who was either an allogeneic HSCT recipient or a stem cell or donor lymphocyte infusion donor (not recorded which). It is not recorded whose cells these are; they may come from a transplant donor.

CDR3 protein: CSAQRQGERSYTF. The CDR3 DNA follows: TGCAGTGCCCAGAGACAGGGCGAGAGGAGCTACACCTTC. This sequence joins TRBV20-1 and TRBJ1-2; TRBD1 aligns across 7 bases. V lost 6 bases, J lost 9 bases, and 13 bases stayed unmatched. CDR1 DFQATT and CDR2 SNEGSKA come from the germline V gene (reference sequence). This CDR3 has 13 amino acids.

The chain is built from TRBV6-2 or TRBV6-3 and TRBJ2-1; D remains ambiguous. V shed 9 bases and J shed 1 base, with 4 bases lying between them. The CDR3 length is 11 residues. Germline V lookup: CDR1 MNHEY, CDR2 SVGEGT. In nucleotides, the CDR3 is TGTGCCAGTCAATCCTACAATGAGCAGTTCTTC. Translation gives CASQSYNEQFF.

This CDR3 is CASSPTVYTGELFF. DNA for the CDR3: TGTGCCAGCAGCCCGACAGTATACACCGGGGAGCTGTTTTTT. The gene calls are TRBV9 and TRBJ2-2, with D perhaps TRBD1 (5 bases). V lost 4 bases and J lost 3, with 10 bases in between. Germline CDR1 is SGDLS and CDR2 is YYNGEE. This CDR3 is 14 amino acids long.

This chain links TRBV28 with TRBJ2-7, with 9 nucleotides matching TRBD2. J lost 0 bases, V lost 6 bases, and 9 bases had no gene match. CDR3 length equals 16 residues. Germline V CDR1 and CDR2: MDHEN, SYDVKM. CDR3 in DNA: TGTGCCAGCAGCACATTTAGCGGGGGAAGCTCCTACGAGCAGTACTTC. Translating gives CASSTFSGGSSYEQYF.

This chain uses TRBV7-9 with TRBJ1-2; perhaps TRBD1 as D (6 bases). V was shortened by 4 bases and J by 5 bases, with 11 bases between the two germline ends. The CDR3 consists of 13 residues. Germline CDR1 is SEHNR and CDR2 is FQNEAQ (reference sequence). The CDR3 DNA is TGTGCCAGCAGCTGGACAGCGAAGTATGGCTACACCTTC. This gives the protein CASSWTAKYGYTF.

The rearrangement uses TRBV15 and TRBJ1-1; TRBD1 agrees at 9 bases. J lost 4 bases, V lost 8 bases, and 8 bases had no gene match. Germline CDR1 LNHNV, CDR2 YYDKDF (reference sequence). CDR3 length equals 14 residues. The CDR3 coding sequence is TGTGCCACCCGTCGGGACAGGGTGGGCACTGAAGCTTTCTTT. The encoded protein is CATRRDRVGTEAFF.

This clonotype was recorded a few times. CDR3 sequence: CASSVGGGDSNQPQHF. The CDR3 DNA follows: TGTGCCAGCAGCGTAGGAGGCGGGGATAGCAATCAGCCCCAGCATTTT. V and J are TRBV9 and TRBJ1-5; D remains ambiguous. The CDR3 is made up of 16 amino acids. Trimming pared 0 bases from V and 0 bases from J, leaving 10 bases between. In germline, CDR1 is SGDLS, CDR2 YYNGEE.

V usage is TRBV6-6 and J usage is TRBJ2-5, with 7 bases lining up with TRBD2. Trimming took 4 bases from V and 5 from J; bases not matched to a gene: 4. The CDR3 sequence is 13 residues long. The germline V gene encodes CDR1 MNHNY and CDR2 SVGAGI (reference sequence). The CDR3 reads CASSFGLVETQYF. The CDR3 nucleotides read TGTGCCAGCAGTTTCGGACTAGTTGAGACCCAGTACTTC.

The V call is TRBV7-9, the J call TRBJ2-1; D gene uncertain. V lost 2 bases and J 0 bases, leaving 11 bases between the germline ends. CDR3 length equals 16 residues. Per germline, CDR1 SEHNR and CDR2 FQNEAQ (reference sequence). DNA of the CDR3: TGTGCCAGCAGCTTATTGGGCGAGAGCTCCTACAATGAGCAGTTCTTC. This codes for CASSLLGESSYNEQFF.

CDR3 nucleotides: TGTGCCAGCAGCCAAGATGATCCTAGCTGGGGAAGGGACTCTGGAAACACCATATATTTT. The encoded protein is CASSQDDPSWGRDSGNTIYF. The chain couples TRBV4-2 to TRBJ1-3; no definite D call. CDR1 and CDR2 from the germline V gene are LGHNA and YNFKEQ. The V end was cut by 0 bases, the J end by 0 bases, with 21 bases between. This CDR3 contains 20 residues.

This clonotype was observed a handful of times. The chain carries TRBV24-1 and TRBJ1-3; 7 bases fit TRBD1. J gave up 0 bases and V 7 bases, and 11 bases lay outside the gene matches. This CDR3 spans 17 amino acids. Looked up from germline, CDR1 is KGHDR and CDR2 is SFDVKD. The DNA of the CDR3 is TGTGCCACCAGCCGACCACAGGGGCAGAGCTCTGGAAACACCATATATTTT. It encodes CATSRPQGQSSGNTIYF.

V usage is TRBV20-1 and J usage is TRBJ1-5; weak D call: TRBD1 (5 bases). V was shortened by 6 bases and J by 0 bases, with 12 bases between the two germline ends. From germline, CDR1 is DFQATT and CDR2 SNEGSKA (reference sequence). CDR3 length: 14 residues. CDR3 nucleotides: TGCAGTGCGGAACCGGGGGGTAGCAATCAGCCCCAGCATTTT. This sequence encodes CSAEPGGSNQPQHF.